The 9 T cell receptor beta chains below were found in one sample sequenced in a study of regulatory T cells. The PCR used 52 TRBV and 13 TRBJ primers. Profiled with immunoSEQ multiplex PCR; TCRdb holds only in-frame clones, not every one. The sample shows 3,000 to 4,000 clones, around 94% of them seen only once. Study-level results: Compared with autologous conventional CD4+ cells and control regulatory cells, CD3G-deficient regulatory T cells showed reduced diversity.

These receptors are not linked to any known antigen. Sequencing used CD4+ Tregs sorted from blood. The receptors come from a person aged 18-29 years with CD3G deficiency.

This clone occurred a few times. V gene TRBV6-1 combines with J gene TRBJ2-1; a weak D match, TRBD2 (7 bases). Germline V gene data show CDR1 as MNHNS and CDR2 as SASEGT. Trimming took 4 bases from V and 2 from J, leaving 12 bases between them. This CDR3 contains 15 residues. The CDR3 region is CASSGGGTTYNEQFF. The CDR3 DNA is TGTGCCAGCAGTGGGGGGGGGACAACCTACAATGAGCAGTTCTTC.

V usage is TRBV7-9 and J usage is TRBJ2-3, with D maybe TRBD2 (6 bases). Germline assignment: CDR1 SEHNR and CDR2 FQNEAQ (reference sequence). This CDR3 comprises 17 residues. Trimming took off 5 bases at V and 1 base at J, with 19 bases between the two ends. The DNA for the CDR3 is TGTGCCAGCAGCCCAACCCCGACGGGACTCGGCACAGATACGCAGTATTTT. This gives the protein CASSPTPTGLGTDTQYF.

CDR3 nucleotides: TGTGCCAGCAGTCTCAGGACAGGGGGCACCACAGATACGCAGTATTTT. It codes for CASSLRTGGTTDTQYF. This chain links TRBV28 with TRBJ2-3; the match to TRBD1 covers 11 bases. Germline CDR1 MDHEN, CDR2 SYDVKM. V gave up 5 bases and J gave up 2 bases; unmatched junction bases: 6. This CDR3 has 16 residues.

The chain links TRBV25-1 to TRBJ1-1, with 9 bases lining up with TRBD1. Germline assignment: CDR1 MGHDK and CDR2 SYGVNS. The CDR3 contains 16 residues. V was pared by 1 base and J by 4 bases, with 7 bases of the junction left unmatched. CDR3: CASSELGTGRRTEAFF. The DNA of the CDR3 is TGTGCCAGCAGTGAATTAGGGACAGGGCGGCGCACTGAAGCTTTCTTT.

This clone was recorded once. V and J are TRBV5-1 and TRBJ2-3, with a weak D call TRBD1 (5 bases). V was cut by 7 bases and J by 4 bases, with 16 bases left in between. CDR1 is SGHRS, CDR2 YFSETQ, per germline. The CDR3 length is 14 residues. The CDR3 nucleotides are TGCGCCAGCCGTGAAAGGGGTAGCCCAGATACGCAGTATTTT. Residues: CASRERGSPDTQYF.

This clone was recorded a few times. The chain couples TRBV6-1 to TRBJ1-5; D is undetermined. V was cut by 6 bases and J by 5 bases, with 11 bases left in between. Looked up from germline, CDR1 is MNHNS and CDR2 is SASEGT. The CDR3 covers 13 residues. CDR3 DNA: TGTGCCAGCAGCCCCGGGCCCTATCAGCCCCAGCATTTT. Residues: CASSPGPYQPQHF.

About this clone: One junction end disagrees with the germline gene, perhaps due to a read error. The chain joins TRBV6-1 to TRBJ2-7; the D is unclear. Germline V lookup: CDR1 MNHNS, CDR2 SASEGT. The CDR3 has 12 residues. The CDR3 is CASSDPRSKWLF. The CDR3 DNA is TGTGCCAGCAGTGACCCGCGGAGTAAATGGCTCTTC.

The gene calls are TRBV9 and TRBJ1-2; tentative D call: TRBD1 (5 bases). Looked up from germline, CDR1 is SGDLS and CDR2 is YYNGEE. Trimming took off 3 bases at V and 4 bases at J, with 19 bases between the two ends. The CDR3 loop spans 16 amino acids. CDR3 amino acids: CASSAILLRECYGYTF. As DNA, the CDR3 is TGTGCCAGCAGCGCGATCCTCCTCAGGGAGTGCTATGGCTACACCTTC.

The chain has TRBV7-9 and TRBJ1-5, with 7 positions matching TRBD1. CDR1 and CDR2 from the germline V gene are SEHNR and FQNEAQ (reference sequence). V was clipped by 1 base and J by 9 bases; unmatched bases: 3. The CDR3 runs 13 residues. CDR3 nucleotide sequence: TGTGCCAGCAGCTTAGAGGGGGCAGGGCCCCAGCATTTT. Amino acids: CASSLEGAGPQHF.